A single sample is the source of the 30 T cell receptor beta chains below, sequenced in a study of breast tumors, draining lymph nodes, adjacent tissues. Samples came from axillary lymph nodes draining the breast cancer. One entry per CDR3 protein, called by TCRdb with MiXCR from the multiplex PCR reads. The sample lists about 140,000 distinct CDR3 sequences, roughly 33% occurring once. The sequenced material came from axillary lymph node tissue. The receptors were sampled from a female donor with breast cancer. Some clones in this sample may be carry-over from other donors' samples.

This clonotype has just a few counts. The CDR3 reads CASSPRVVGTEAFF. The CDR3 bases are TGTGCCAGCAGCCCTAGGGTGGTGGGCACTGAAGCTTTCTTT. The genes are TRBV7-2 and TRBJ1-1; D is uncertain. This CDR3 is 14 amino acids long. Germline V CDR1 and CDR2: SGHTA, FQGNSA. The V gene lost 5 bases and the J gene lost 4 bases, with 14 bases spanning the gap.

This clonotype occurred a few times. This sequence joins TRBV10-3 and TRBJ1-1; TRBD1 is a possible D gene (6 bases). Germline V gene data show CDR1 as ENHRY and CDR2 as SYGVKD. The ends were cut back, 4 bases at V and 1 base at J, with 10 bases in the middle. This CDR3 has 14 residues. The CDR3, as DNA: TGTGCCATCAGTGCGGGGACACCGAACACTGAAGCTTTCTTT. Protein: CAISAGTPNTEAFF.

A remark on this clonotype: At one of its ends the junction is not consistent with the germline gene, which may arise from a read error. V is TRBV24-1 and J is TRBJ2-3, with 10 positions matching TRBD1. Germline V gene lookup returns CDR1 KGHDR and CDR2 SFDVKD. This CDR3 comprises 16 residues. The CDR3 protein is CATSGPSGTGADTQYF. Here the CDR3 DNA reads TGTGCCACCAGTGGTCCATCCGGGACAGGGGCGGATACACAGTATTTT.

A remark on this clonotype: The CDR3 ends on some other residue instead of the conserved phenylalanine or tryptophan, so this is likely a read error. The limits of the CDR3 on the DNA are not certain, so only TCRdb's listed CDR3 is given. The CDR3 region is CASSFPGQGAERWL. The V and J genes are TRBV7-9 and TRBJ1-3; TRBD1 is the table's D call and was not checked against the DNA. The CDR3 is made up of 14 amino acids, end residues included. Germline CDR1 is SEHNR and CDR2 is FQNEAQ (reference sequence).

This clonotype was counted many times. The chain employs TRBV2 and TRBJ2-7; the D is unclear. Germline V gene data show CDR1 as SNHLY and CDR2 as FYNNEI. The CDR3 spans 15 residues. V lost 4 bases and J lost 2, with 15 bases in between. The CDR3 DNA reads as TGTGCCAGCAGTGTCCGGGTCCCGTGGACCTACGAGCAGTACGTC. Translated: CASSVRVPWTYEQYV.

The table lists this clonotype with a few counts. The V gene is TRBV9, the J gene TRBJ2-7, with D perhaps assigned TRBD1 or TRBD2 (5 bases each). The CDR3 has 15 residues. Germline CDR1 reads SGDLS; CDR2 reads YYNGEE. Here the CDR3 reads CASSAGQGTSYEPYV. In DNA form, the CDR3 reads TGTGCCAGCAGCGCTGGACAAGGGACCTCCTACGAGCCGTACGTC.

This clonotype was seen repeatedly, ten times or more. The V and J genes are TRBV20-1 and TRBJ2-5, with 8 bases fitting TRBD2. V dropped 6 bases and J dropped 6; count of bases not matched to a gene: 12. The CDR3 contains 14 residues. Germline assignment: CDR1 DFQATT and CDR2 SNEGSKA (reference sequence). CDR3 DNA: TGCAGTGCCCCGGGACTAGGTGCTAGGCAGACCCAGTACTTC. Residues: CSAPGLGARQTQYF.

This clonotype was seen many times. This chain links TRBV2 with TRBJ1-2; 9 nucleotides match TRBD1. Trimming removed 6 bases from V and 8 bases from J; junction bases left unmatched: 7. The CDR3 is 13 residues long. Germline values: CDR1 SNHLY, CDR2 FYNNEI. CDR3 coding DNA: TGTGCCAGCAGCCTAACAGGGGGCAGGGGCTACACCTTC. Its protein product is CASSLTGGRGYTF.

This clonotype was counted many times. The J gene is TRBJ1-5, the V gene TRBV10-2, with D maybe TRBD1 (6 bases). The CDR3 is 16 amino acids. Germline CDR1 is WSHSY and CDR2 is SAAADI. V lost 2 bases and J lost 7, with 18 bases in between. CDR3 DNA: TGCGCCAGCAGTGAGGTGGCGGGGGGCTTAGGGCAGCCCCAGCATTTT. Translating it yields CASSEVAGGLGQPQHF.

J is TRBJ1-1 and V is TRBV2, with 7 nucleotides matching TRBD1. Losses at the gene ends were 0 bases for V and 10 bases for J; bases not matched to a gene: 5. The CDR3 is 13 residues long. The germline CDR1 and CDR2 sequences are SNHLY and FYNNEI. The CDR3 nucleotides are TGTGCCAGCAGTGAAGCTCTGACAGGGCGAGCTTTCTTT. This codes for CASSEALTGRAFF. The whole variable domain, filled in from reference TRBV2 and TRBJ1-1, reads EPEVTQTPSHQVTQMGQEVILRCVPISNHLYFYWYRQILGQKVEFLVSFYNNEISEKSEIFDDQFSVERPDGSNFTLKIRSTKLEDSAMYFCASSEALTGRAFFGQGTRLTVV.

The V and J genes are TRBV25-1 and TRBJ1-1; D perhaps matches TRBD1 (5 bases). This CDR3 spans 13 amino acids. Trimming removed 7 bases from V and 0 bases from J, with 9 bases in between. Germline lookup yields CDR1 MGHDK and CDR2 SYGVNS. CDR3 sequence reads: CASKAGLNTEAFF. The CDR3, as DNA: TGTGCCAGCAAGGCAGGGCTGAACACTGAAGCTTTCTTT.

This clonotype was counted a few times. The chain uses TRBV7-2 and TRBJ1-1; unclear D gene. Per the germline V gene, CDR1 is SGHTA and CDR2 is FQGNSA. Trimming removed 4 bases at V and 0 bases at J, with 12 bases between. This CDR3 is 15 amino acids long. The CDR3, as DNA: TGTGCCAGCAGCTCTGGACGGACCGTGAACACTGAAGCTTTCTTT. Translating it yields CASSSGRTVNTEAFF.

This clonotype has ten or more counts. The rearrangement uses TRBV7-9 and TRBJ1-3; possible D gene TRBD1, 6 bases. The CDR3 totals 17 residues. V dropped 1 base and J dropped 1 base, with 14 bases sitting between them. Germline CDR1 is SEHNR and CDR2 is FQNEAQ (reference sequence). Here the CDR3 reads CASSLGTWTVSGNTIYF. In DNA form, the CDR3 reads TGTGCCAGCAGCTTAGGGACATGGACAGTGTCTGGAAACACCATATATTTT.

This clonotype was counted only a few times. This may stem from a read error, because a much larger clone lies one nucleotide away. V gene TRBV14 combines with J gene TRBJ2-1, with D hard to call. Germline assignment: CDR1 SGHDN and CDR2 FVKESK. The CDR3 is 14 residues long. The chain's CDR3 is CASSHASLYNEQSF. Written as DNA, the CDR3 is TGTGCCAGCAGCCACGCCAGCTTATACAATGAGCAGTCCTTC. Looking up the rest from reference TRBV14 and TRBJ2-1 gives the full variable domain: EAGVTQFPSHSVIEKGQTVTLRCDPISGHDNLYWYRRVMGKEIKFLLHFVKESKQDESGMPNNRFLAERTGGTYSTLKVQPAELEDSGVYFCASSHASLYNEQSFGPGTRLTVL.

The CDR3 coding sequence is TGTGCCAGCAGCTCCGGGACACCGGCTGATAATTCACCCCTCCACTTT. It encodes CASSSGTPADNSPLHF. The chain carries TRBV5-4 and TRBJ1-6; tentatively, D is TRBD1 (6 bases). V was cut by 3 bases and J by 5 bases, with 15 bases left in between. CDR3 size: 16 residues. CDR1 is SGHNT, CDR2 YYREEE, per germline (reference sequence).

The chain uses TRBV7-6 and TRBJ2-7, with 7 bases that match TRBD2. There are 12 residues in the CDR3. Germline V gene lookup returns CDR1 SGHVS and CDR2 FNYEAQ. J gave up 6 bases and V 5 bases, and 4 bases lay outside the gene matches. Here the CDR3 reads CASSPAGFEQYV. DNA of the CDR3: TGTGCCAGCAGCCCAGCGGGGTTCGAGCAGTACGTC.

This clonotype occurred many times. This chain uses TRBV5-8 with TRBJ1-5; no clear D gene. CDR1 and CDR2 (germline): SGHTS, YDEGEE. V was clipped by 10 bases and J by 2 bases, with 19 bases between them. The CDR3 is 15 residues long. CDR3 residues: CAGVGREDGNQPQHF. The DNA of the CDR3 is TGTGCCGGCGTCGGGCGGGAGGATGGCAATCAGCCCCAGCATTTT.

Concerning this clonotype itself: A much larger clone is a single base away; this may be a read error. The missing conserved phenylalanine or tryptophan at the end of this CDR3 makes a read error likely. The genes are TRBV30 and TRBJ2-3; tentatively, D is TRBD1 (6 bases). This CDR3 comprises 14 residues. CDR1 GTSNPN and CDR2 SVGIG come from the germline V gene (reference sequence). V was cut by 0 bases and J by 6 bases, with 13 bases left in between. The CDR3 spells CAWSVSTGSDTQYL. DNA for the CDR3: TGTGCCTGGAGTGTAAGTACAGGGAGTGATACGCAGTATCTT.

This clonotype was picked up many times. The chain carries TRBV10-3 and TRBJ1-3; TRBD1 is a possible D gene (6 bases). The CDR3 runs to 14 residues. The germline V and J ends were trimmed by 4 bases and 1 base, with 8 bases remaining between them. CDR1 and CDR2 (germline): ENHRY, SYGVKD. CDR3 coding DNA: TGTGCCATCAGTGCTACAGGGTCTGGAAACACCATATATTTT. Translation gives CAISATGSGNTIYF.

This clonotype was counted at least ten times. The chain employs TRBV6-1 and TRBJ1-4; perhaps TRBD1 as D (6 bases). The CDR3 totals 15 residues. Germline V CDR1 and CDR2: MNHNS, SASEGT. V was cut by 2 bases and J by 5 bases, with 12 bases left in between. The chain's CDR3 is CASSEWAGANEKLFF. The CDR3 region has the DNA TGTGCCAGCAGTGAATGGGCAGGGGCGAATGAAAAACTGTTTTTT.

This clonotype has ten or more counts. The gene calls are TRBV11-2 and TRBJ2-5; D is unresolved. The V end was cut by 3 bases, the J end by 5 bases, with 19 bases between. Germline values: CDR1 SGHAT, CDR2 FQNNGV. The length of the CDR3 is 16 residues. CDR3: CASSLGSLAYGETQYF. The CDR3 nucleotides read TGTGCCAGCAGCTTGGGGTCATTGGCTTACGGGGAGACCCAGTACTTC.

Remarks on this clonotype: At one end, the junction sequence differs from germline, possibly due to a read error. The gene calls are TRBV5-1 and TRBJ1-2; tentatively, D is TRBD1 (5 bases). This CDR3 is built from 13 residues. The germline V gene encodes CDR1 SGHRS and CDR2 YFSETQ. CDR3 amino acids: CASSPDGANGYTF. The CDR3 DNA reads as TGTGCCAGCAGCCCTGATGGGGCGAATGGCTACACCTTC.

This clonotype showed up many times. CDR3 in amino acids: CASSLTQGGGGGTDTQYF. The CDR3, as DNA: TGTGCCAGCAGCTTAACCCAGGGGGGAGGAGGCGGAACAGATACGCAGTATTTT. This sequence joins TRBV7-2 and TRBJ2-3; D possibly corresponds to TRBD1 (7 bases). The CDR3 is 18 amino acids. Germline assignment: CDR1 SGHTA and CDR2 FQGNSA. Trimming shortened V by 2 bases and J by 3 bases, and 21 bases separated the two germline ends. Full variable domain (remainder filled in from reference TRBV7-2 and TRBJ2-3): GAGVSQSPSNKVTEKGKDVELRCDPISGHTALYWYRQSLGQGLEFLIYFQGNSAPDKSGLPSDRFSAERTGGSVSTLTIQRTQQEDSAVYLCASSLTQGGGGGTDTQYFGPGTRLTVL.

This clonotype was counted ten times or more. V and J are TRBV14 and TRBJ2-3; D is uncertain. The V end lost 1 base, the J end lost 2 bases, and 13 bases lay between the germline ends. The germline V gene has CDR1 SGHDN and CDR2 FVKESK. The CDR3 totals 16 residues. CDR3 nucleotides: TGTGCCAGCAGCCAAGGCCGACTTGACACCACAGATACGCAGTATTTT. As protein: CASSQGRLDTTDTQYF.

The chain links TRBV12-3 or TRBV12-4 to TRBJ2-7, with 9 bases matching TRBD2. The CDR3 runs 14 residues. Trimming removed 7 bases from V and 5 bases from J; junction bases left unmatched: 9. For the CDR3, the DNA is TGTGCCAGCACCTCCAGGACTAGCGTAAACGAGCAGTACTTC. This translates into CASTSRTSVNEQYF.

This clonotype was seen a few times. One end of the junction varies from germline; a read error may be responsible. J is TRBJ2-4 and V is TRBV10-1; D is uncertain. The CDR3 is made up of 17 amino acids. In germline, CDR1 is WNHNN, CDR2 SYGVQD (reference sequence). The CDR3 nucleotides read TGCGCCAGCAGGAGACGGAAAGTCCCTAGAGCCAAAAACATTCAGTACTTT. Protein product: CASRRRKVPRAKNIQYF.

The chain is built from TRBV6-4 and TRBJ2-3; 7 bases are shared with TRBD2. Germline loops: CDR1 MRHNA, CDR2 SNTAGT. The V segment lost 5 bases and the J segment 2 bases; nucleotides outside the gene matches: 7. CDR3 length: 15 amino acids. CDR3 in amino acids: CASSLGGMATDTQYF. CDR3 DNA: TGTGCCAGCAGTCTCGGGGGGATGGCCACAGATACGCAGTATTTT.

The CDR3: CASSHLQDKATDTQYF. Here the CDR3 DNA reads TGTGCCAGCAGTCATTTACAGGATAAGGCAACAGATACGCAGTATTTT. The gene calls are TRBV12-3 or TRBV12-4 and TRBJ2-3; possibly TRBD1 for D (5 bases). Trimming pared 5 bases from V and 3 bases from J, leaving 18 bases between. The CDR3 spans 16 residues.

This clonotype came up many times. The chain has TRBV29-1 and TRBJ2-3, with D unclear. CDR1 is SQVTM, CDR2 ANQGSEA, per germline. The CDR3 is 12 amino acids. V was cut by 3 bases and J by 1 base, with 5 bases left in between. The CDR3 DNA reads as TGCAGCGTTGATGGGGGCACAGATACGCAGTATTTT. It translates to CSVDGGTDTQYF.

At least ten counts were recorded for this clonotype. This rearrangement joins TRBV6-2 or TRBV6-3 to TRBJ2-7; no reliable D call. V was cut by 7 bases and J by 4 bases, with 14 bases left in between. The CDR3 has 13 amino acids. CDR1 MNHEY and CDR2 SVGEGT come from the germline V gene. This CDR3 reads CASTPGPIYEQYV. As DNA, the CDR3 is TGTGCCAGCACCCCTGGGCCGATTTACGAGCAGTACGTC.